Each of the 11 T cell receptor beta chains below was sequenced from the same sample in a study of T cells in Graves' hyperthyroidism and ophthalmopathy. Amplified regions were TCR beta CDR3 sequences from RNA transcripts. During a first-round RT-PCR of the TCR CDR3, the HTBI primer set was used. TCRdb ran MiXCR on the multiplex PCR reads and lists one entry per CDR3 protein. This sample carries a few hundred thousand distinct CDR3 sequences, approximately 15% of them seen once, and the ten largest clones take about a quarter. Specimen: blood. These receptors all come from a woman aged 18-30 years with Graves' hyperthyroidism that later progressed to Graves' ophthalmopathy.

There are many counts of this clonotype. The chain recombines TRBV7-9 with TRBJ1-3; unclear D gene. CDR3 size: 14 residues. The ends were cut back, 3 bases at V and 7 bases at J, with 13 bases in the middle. Germline CDR1 SEHNR, CDR2 FQNEAQ (reference sequence). The CDR3 DNA sequence: TGTGCCAGCAGCTTGAAGGGTAATCTGAACACCATATATTTT. It yields the protein CASSLKGNLNTIYF.

This clonotype was detected ten times or more. The chain uses TRBV7-9 and TRBJ1-5, with a weak D call TRBD1 (6 bases). Germline CDR1 SEHNR, CDR2 FQNEAQ (reference sequence). CDR3 size: 15 residues. V was pared by 3 bases and J by 3 bases, with 12 bases between. For the CDR3, the DNA is TGTGCCAGCAGCTTCACAGGGTCATACAATCAGCCCCAGCATTTT. Translation: CASSFTGSYNQPQHF.

The chain has TRBV20-1 and TRBJ2-3; D gene uncertain. The germline V and J ends were trimmed by 6 bases and 5 bases, with 9 bases remaining between them. CDR3 size: 11 residues. Germline-derived CDR1 and CDR2 are DFQATT and SNEGSKA (reference sequence). CDR3 residues: CSAKEEDTQYF. CDR3 in DNA: TGCAGTGCCAAGGAAGAAGATACGCAGTATTTT.

This clonotype appeared many times. This chain joins TRBV6-2 or TRBV6-3 and TRBJ2-3; TRBD1 matches at 8 bases. The V and J ends lost 2 bases and 2 bases, in that order; junction bases with no gene match: 3. The CDR3 loop spans 15 amino acids. Germline V gives CDR1 MNHEY, CDR2 SVGEGT. The CDR3 DNA sequence: TGTGCCAGCAGTTACGGACAGGGCACCACAGATACGCAGTATTTT. Its protein product is CASSYGQGTTDTQYF.

This clonotype was counted many times. The chain joins TRBV30 to TRBJ2-7; 15 bases agree with TRBD2. The CDR3 contains 19 residues. V lost 1 base and J lost 3; bases outside the gene matches: 13. Germline-derived CDR1 and CDR2 are GTSNPN and SVGIG (reference sequence). CDR3 in amino acids: CAWSGGRTSGRASFYEQYF. CDR3 nucleotides: TGTGCCTGGAGTGGGGGAAGGACTAGCGGGAGGGCCTCTTTCTACGAGCAGTACTTC.

This clonotype was counted a few times. The chain couples TRBV5-1 to TRBJ1-2; D is unclear. The ends were cut back, 1 base at V and 7 bases at J, with 5 bases in the middle. The CDR3 covers 11 residues. In germline, CDR1 is SGHRS, CDR2 YFSETQ. The CDR3 coding sequence is TGCGCCAGCAGCTTGAGTGGTGGCTACACCTTC. This translates into CASSLSGGYTF.

This clonotype was counted many times. V and J are TRBV28 and TRBJ1-1, with a tentative D call TRBD1 (5 bases). With 4 bases removed from V and 6 bases from J, the gap between germline ends came to 21 bases. The CDR3 runs 16 residues. CDR1 and CDR2 (germline): MDHEN, SYDVKM. DNA for the CDR3: TGTGCCAGCAGTTATATCCGCCGGGGCGGACTACCTGAAGCTTTCTTT. Encoded protein: CASSYIRRGGLPEAFF.

The chain couples TRBV15 to TRBJ1-6; TRBD1 matches at 8 bases. The V segment lost 6 bases and the J segment 7 bases; nucleotides outside the gene matches: 5. The CDR3 runs to 14 residues. The germline gives CDR1 LNHNV, CDR2 YYDKDF (reference sequence). The CDR3 loop reads CATRMGQENSPLHF. CDR3 nucleotide sequence: TGTGCCACCAGGATGGGACAGGAAAATTCACCCCTCCACTTT.

This clonotype was seen at least ten times. The V call is TRBV20-1, the J call TRBJ2-1; TRBD2 matches at 8 bases. The CDR3 is 14 amino acids. Germline V gene data show CDR1 as DFQATT and CDR2 as SNEGSKA (reference sequence). The J segment lost 6 bases and the V segment lost 5 bases, leaving 9 bases of the junction unmatched. For the CDR3, the DNA is TGCAGTGCTTCGGGACTAGACTTGGTCAATGAGCAGTTCTTC. Its translation: CSASGLDLVNEQFF.

This clonotype appeared many times. The chain couples TRBV6-1 to TRBJ2-5; TRBD1 or TRBD2 may be the D gene (5 bases each). Trimming pared 3 bases from V and 4 bases from J, leaving 18 bases between. The germline V gene has CDR1 MNHNS and CDR2 SASEGT. The CDR3 loop spans 16 amino acids. The CDR3 sequence: CASSDLRGQGGETQYF. As DNA, the CDR3 is TGTGCCAGCAGTGACCTCCGAGGGCAGGGTGGAGAGACCCAGTACTTC.

The rearrangement joins TRBV7-9 to TRBJ2-7; no clear D. There are 16 residues in the CDR3. Germline-derived CDR1 and CDR2 are SEHNR and FQNEAQ (reference sequence). The V gene lost 4 bases and the J gene lost 5 bases, with 21 bases spanning the gap. The CDR3 bases are TGTGCCAGCAGCTCGGCAAAGAAGGCCCAAGGCGACGAGCAGTACTTC. It yields the protein CASSSAKKAQGDEQYF.